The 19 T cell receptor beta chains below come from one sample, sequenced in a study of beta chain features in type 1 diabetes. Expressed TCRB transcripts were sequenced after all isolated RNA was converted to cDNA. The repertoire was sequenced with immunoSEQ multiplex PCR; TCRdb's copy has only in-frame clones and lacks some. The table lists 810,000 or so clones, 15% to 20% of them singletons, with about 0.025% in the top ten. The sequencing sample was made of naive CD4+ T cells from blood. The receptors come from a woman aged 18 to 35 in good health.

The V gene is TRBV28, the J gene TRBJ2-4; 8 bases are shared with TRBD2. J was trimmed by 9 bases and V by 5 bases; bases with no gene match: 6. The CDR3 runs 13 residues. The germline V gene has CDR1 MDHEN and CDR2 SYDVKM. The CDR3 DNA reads TGTGCCAGCAGTAGCGGGACTAGAACCATTCAGTACTTC. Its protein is CASSSGTRTIQYF.

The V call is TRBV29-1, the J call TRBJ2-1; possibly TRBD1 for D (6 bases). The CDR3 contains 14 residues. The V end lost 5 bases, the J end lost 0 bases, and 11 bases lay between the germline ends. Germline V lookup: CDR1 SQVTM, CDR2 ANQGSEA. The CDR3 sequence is CSVRGGRSYNEQFF. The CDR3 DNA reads TGCAGCGTTCGAGGGGGTCGCTCCTACAATGAGCAGTTCTTC.

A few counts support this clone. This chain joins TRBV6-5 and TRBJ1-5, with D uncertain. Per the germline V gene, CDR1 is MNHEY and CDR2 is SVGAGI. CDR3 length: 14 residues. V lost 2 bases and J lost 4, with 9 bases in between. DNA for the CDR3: TGTGCCAGCAGTTACACCCGGGCGAATCAGCCCCAGCATTTT. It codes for CASSYTRANQPQHF.

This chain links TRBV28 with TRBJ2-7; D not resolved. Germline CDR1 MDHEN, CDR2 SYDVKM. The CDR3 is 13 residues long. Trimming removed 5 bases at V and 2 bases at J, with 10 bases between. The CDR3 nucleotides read TGTGCCAGCAGTCGAGACCGGGCCTACGAGCAGTACTTC. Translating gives CASSRDRAYEQYF. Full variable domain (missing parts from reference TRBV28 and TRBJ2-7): DVKVTQSSRYLVKRTGEKVFLECVQDMDHENMFWYRQDPGLGLRLIYFSYDVKMKEKGDIPEGYSVSREKKERFSLILESASTNQTSMYLCASSRDRAYEQYFGPGTRLTVT.

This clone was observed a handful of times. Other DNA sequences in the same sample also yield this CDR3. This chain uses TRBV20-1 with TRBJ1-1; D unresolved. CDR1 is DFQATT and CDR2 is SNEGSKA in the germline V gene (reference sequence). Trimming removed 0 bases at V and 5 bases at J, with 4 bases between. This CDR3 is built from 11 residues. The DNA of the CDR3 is TGCAGTGCTAGAGATAGGACTGAAGCTTTCTTT. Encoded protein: CSARDRTEAFF.

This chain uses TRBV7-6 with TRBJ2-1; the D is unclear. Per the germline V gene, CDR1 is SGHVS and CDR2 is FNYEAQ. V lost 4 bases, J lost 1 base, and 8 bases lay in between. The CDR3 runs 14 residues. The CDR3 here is CASSSVSSYNEQFF. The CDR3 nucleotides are TGTGCCAGCAGCTCGGTTTCTTCCTACAATGAGCAGTTCTTC.

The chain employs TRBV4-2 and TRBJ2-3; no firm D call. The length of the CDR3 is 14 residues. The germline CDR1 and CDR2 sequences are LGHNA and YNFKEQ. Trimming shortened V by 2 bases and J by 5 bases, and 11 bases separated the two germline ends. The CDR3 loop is CASSQLRDGDTQYF. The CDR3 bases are TGTGCCAGCAGCCAACTCCGAGATGGAGATACGCAGTATTTT.

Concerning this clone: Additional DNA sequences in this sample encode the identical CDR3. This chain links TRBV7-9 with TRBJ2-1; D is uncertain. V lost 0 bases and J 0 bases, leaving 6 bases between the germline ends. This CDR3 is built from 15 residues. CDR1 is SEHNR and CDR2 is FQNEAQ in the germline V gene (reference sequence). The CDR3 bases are TGTGCCAGCAGCTTAGCGGGAAGCTCCTACAATGAGCAGTTCTTC. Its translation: CASSLAGSSYNEQFF. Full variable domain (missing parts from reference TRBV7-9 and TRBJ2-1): DTGVSQNPRHKITKRGQNVTFRCDPISEHNRLYWYRQTLGQGPEFLTYFQNEAQLEKSRLLSDRFSAERPKGSFSTLEIQRTEQGDSAMYLCASSLAGSSYNEQFFGPGTRLTVL.

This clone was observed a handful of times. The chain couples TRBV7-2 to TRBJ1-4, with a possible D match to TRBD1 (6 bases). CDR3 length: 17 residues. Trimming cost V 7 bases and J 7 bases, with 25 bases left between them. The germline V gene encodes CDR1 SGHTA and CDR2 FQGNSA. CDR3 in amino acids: CASIRLLGGSRREKLFF. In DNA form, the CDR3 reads TGTGCCAGCATCCGCCTCCTCGGGGGCAGCCGGCGTGAAAAACTGTTTTTT.

CDR3 protein: CASSLSPSSGANVLTF. CDR3 bases: TGTGCCAGCAGCTTATCCCCGAGCTCTGGGGCCAACGTCCTGACTTTC. V is TRBV11-2 and J is TRBJ2-6; D gene uncertain. CDR3 length: 16 residues. The germline CDR1 and CDR2 sequences are SGHAT and FQNNGV. V was trimmed by 2 bases and J by 0 bases, leaving 8 bases between them.

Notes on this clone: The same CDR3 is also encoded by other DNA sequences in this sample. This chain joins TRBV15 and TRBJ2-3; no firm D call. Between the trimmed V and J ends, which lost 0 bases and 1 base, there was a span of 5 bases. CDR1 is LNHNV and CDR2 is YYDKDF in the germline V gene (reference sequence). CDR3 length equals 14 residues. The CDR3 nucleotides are TGTGCCACCAGCAGAGATCTGGGCACAGATACGCAGTATTTT. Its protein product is CATSRDLGTDTQYF.

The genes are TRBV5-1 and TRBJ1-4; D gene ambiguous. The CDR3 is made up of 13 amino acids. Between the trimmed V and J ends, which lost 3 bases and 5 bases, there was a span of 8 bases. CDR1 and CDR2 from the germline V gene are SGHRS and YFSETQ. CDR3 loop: CASSSAGNEKLFF. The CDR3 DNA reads TGCGCCAGCAGCTCCGCTGGAAATGAAAAACTGTTTTTT.

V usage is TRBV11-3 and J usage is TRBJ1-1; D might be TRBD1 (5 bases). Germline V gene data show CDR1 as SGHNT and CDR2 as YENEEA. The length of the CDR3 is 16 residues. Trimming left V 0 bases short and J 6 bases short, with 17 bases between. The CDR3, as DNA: TGTGCCAGCAGCTTAGAGGGGACCTCAAAACAACCTGAAGCTTTCTTT. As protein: CASSLEGTSKQPEAFF.

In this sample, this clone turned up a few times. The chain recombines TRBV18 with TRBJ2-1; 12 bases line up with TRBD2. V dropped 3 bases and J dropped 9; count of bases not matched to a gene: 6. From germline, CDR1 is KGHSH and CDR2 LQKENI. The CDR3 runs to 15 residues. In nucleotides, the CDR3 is TGTGCCAGCTCACCCCTAGCGGGGGGGGATTTTGAGCAGTTCTTC. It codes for CASSPLAGGDFEQFF.

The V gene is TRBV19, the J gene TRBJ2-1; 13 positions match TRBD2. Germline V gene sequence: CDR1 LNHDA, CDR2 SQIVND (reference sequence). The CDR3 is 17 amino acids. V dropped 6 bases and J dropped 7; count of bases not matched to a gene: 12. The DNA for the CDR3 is TGTGCCAGTAGCCGACCTCCGGGACTAGCGGGAAGTAATGAGCAGTTCTTC. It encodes CASSRPPGLAGSNEQFF.

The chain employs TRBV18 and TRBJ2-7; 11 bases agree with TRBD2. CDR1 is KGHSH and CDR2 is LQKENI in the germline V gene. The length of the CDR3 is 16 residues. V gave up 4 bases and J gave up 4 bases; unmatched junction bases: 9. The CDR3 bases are TGTGCCAGCTCACGAAGTCCGACTAGCGGGGTTTACGAGCAGTACTTC. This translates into CASSRSPTSGVYEQYF.

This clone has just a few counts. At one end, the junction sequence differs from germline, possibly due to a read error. The CDR3 DNA follows: TGTGCTAGCAGCCCGGATACTAGCGGGATAGGGCGGCAGTTCTTC. It translates to CASSPDTSGIGRQFF. The chain joins TRBV7-7 to TRBJ2-1; 10 positions agree with TRBD2. This CDR3 has 15 amino acids. CDR1 is SSHAT and CDR2 is FNYEAQ in the germline V gene (reference sequence).

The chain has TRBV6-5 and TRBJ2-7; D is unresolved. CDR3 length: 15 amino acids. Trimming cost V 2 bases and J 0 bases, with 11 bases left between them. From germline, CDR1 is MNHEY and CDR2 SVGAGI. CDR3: CASSYRRIDSYEQYF. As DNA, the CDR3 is TGTGCCAGCAGTTACCGGCGGATTGACTCCTACGAGCAGTACTTC.

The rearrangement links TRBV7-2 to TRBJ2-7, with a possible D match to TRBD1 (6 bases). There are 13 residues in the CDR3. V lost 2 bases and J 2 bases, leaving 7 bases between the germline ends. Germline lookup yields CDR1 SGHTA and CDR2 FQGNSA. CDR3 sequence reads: CASSLRDTYEQYF. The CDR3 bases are TGTGCCAGCAGCTTAAGGGACACCTACGAGCAGTACTTC.